This T cell receptor (beta chain) was sequenced in a study of shared clonotypes between healthy human individuals (dated by TCRdb to 2018 to 2020). Study-wide context: Three men and two women, aged 18 to 49 years, made up the cohort. To estimate repertoire size and how much clonotypes are shared between individuals, the study performed deep sequencing of blood TCR repertoires from five healthy adults. Different laboratories and diverse techniques were used to prepare libraries and sequence TCR repertoires, to increase sequencing depth and limit assay-specific biases. Each donor's leukapheresis produced roughly between roughly 0.85 and 10 billion PBMCs. The paper as a whole reports these results and caveats: Based on pairwise subsampling, the degree of clonotype sharing among donors was expected to be affected by sequencing depth. Only blood was sampled, and tissue TCR repertoires likely differ from those in blood. Because the study included only a small number of donors, the genetic and exposure-history diversity represented was limited.

As encoded in the germline V gene (reference sequence), CDR1 is GTSNPN while CDR2 is SVGIG. V lost 0 bases and J lost 8 bases; the stretch between them is 16 bases long. Measured from the cysteine to the phenylalanine, the CDR3 is 14 residues long. The DNA shown is the 42-base CDR3, in frame from base 1. Using the deep immunoSEQ assay, TCR CDR3 regions were amplified from genomic DNA by multiplex PCR. Genomic DNA extracted from each cell subset was distributed evenly over all wells of several immunoSEQ 96-well plates, and each plate served as one replicate. Each replicate PCR for unsorted PBMC received about 300 ng genomic DNA, equal to 25,000 to 30,000 T cell genomes. Genomic DNA from unsorted PBMC was sequenced over ten immunoSEQ deep assay plates. Purified libraries were measured with a Qubit 3.0 fluorometer, size-checked on a Bioanalyzer 2100, and measured again with the KAPA Library Quantification kit. Each immunoSEQ 96-well plate was sequenced on its own single-read 150-cycle Illumina NextSeq 550 flow cell. Per the source publication's procedure: Because only junctional sequences without quality scores were contained in the immunoSEQ output, filtering matching that applied to full-length reads could not be performed. To assign V/J genes and CDR3, sequences were annotated against IMGT germline references using PyIR, a Python wrapper for IgBLAST v1.9. Reads were filtered out if the reads had weak V/J assignments (E-value above 1e-6), no CDR3, stop codons, out-of-frame junctions, or ambiguous translated residues. A V3J clonotype was defined by an identical inferred V gene, J gene, and CDR3 amino acid sequence. To compute the percentage overlap between repertoires, the number of shared unique clonotypes was divided by the size of the smaller repertoire. Richness of each repertoire was evaluated using RTK rarefaction, the Chao1 estimator, and Recon v2.1 estimates of unobserved clonotypes. Not all clones reach the TCRdb copy of this immuneACCESS table, which keeps in-frame sequences only. Checked studies attribute under half of the gap to unresolved V genes and leave the rest unexplained. From that table come the V and J calls and clone size; the DNA was used to work out D and trimming. The table for this sample lists hundreds of thousands of clones; around 78% of them were counted only once. Clones ranked in the top ten supply around 12% of the sample.

The donors were healthy, HIV-negative adults with no recently reported acute infections or vaccinations. All donors were Caucasian adults living in Nashville, Tennessee, USA. For unsorted samples, roughly 81 million PBMCs were counted and genomic DNA was extracted with the QIAamp DNA Blood Mini kit. Blood was collected by leukapheresis, and PBMCs were isolated by Ficoll-Histopaque density gradient centrifugation and then cryopreserved in liquid nitrogen vapor phase. A few counts support this clone. The antigen this receptor binds is unknown. No qualities accompany the bases; no much larger clone lies one base away.

This TCR was recovered from a woman between 35 and 50 years old in good health. Some clones in this sample may be carry-over from other donors' samples. Specimen: PBMCs. The rearrangement combines TRBV30 with TRBJ1-1; no D gene call is confident. The CDR3 protein is CAWSVSGNTLEAFF. The DNA sequence is TGTGCCTGGAGTGTATCTGGGAACACTTTAGAAGCTTTCTTT.